This T cell receptor beta chain was recovered during a study of blood T cell repertoires in COVID-19. Whole-study context: PBMCs, B-cell-depleted T cells, or T cells were the source of the cDNA or gDNA that made up the material.

Germline V lookup: CDR1 MDHEN, CDR2 SYDVKM. The CDR3 extends over 17 amino acids. The trim removed 3 bases at V and 2 bases at J, leaving 10 bases unmatched. In Seattle, patients joined the study during active infection and were tracked longitudinally. Under the authors' procedure: Researchers report that nucleated cell counts were estimated from reference gene primer amplification. TCRdb keeps only in-frame clones here, not all; method: immunoSEQ multiplex PCR. The V and J calls and clone size come from that table; D and trimming were worked out from the DNA. Among approximately 200,000 clones listed, 80% to 85% were seen once.

The source material was peripheral blood. V usage is TRBV28 and J usage is TRBJ2-1; 7 nucleotides agree with TRBD2. The clonotype comes from a woman older than 75 with COVID-19, enrolled during active disease. The DNA of the CDR3 is TGTGCCAGCAGTTTCGGGGGACGGGGACTACCCTACAATGAGCAGTTCTTC. This gives the protein CASSFGGRGLPYNEQFF.